This T cell receptor (beta chain) derives from a study of T cell responses to AZD1222 COVID-19 vaccine. About this clone itself: Its antigen is not identified.

The repertoire was sequenced with immunoSEQ multiplex PCR; TCRdb's copy has only in-frame clones and lacks some. The table has 130,000 to 150,000 clones, roughly 92% seen once. Whole-study results and caveats: After the peak T cell response, and only then, were repertoires sampled. Spike-wide coverage was observed for vaccine-associated CD4 TCRs, with dominant responses at 160-218 and 743-854.

Looked up from germline, CDR1 is MDHEN and CDR2 is SYDVKM. CDR3 length: 13 amino acids. Trimming took 4 bases from V and 5 from J, leaving 12 bases between them. This chain joins TRBV28 and TRBJ2-7; perhaps TRBD1 as D (6 bases). Source: peripheral blood, taken on day 0 of AZD1222 vaccination. This receptor was obtained from an adult in good health. As DNA, the CDR3 is TGTGCCAGCAGTTCCCCACAGGGCCACGAGCAGTACTTC. Translating gives CASSSPQGHEQYF.